These 28 T cell receptor beta chains were all obtained from the same sample, sequenced in a study of blood T cell repertoires in COVID-19. Assay used: immunoSEQ multiplex PCR; TCRdb lists only in-frame clones, some missing. The repertoire holds over 200,000 clones, with 70% to 75% as singletons. Sequencing used peripheral blood. All receptors come from a woman of 80 years or more with acute or convalescent COVID-19.

This chain uses TRBV7-2 with TRBJ1-6, with TRBD1 identical over 7 bases. In germline, CDR1 is SGHTA, CDR2 FQGNSA. The CDR3 covers 15 residues. V trimming: 4 bases; J trimming: 6 bases; junction bases outside the gene matches: 6. Here the CDR3 DNA reads TGTGCCAGCAGCTCGCAGGGACAGCTTAATTCACCCCTCCACTTT. Amino acid sequence: CASSSQGQLNSPLHF.

This chain links TRBV15 with TRBJ2-3; no definite D call. This CDR3 is built from 11 residues. Germline CDR1 LNHNV, CDR2 YYDKDF (reference sequence). The ends were cut back, 8 bases at V and 3 bases at J, with 6 bases in the middle. The CDR3 here is CATGWTDTQYF. The DNA for the CDR3 is TGTGCCACCGGCTGGACAGATACGCAGTATTTT.

The chain is built from TRBV5-4 and TRBJ1-1; the D gene is possibly TRBD1 (6 bases). The CDR3 sequence is 13 residues long. Trimming removed 4 bases from V and 2 bases from J, with 9 bases in between. Germline V gene lookup returns CDR1 SGHNT and CDR2 YYREEE (reference sequence). As DNA, the CDR3 is TGTGCCAGCAGCCTGGACAGCAACACTGAAGCTTTCTTT. This translates into CASSLDSNTEAFF.

The rearrangement links TRBV5-1 to TRBJ2-3; 10 bases agree with TRBD1. The CDR3 has 16 amino acids. V lost 2 bases to trimming and J lost 2 bases; unmatched junction nucleotides: 5. In germline, CDR1 is SGHRS, CDR2 YFSETQ. The CDR3 is CASSLRTGGITDTQYF. The CDR3 DNA sequence: TGCGCCAGCAGCTTACGGACAGGGGGTATCACAGATACGCAGTATTTT.

This clone has just one count. The gene calls are TRBV3-1 (or the pseudogene TRBV3-2) and TRBJ2-1; a possible D gene is TRBD1 (6 bases). This CDR3 region has 13 residues. Germline lookup yields CDR1 LGHDT and CDR2 YNNKEL (reference sequence). V was clipped by 4 bases and J by 9 bases, with 13 bases between them. The CDR3 DNA follows: TGTGCCAGCAGCCCGCAAGGGGGTGGTGAGCAGTTCTTC. It specifies CASSPQGGGEQFF.

This clone is a singleton in its sample. The chain carries TRBV11-3 and TRBJ2-1; possibly TRBD2 for D (7 bases). The CDR3 is made up of 13 amino acids. V was pared by 5 bases and J by 7 bases, with 12 bases between. Germline V lookup: CDR1 SGHNT, CDR2 YENEEA. The CDR3 coding sequence is TGTGCCAGCAGCCAAGGGGGGGGGAATGAGCAGTTCTTC. Protein product: CASSQGGGNEQFF. The full variable domain, rest sourced from reference TRBV11-3 and TRBJ2-1, is EAGVVQSPRYKIIEKKQPVAFWCNPISGHNTLYWYLQNLGQGPELLIRYENEEAVDDSQLPKDRFSAERLKGVDSTLKIQPAELGDSAVYLCASSQGGGNEQFFGPGTRLTVL.

This clone was detected a few times. V gene TRBV7-2 combines with J gene TRBJ1-3; 10 bases agree with TRBD1. Germline CDR1 and CDR2: SGHTA and FQGNSA. The CDR3 is made up of 17 amino acids. Unmatched junction bases numbered 10, after V lost 5 bases and J lost 3 bases. The CDR3 loop is CASSPFPGQGDGNTIYF. The CDR3 DNA reads as TGTGCCAGCAGCCCCTTCCCCGGACAGGGGGATGGAAACACCATATATTTT.

The rearrangement links TRBV28 to TRBJ1-2; no firm D call. CDR1 is MDHEN and CDR2 is SYDVKM in the germline V gene. The CDR3 has 14 amino acids. Trimming cost V 6 bases and J 1 base, with 12 bases left between them. CDR3 amino acids: CASRNRGNNYGYTF. Written as DNA, the CDR3 is TGTGCCAGCAGAAATCGGGGAAATAACTATGGCTACACCTTC.

This clone was observed a few times. The chain has TRBV11-2 and TRBJ2-1; D possibly corresponds to TRBD1 (5 bases). Germline CDR1 and CDR2: SGHAT and FQNNGV. The CDR3 is made up of 15 amino acids. The V gene lost 0 bases and the J gene lost 6 bases, with 12 bases spanning the gap. The CDR3 is CASSLDRTRSNEQFF. CDR3 in DNA: TGTGCCAGCAGCTTAGATAGGACACGGAGCAATGAGCAGTTCTTC.

V gene TRBV18 combines with J gene TRBJ2-5; TRBD1 is a possible D gene (6 bases). The germline V and J ends were trimmed by 4 bases and 0 bases, with 15 bases remaining between them. Germline CDR1 and CDR2: KGHSH and LQKENI. The CDR3 loop spans 16 amino acids. The CDR3 DNA is TGTGCCAGCTCACTTTATAAACAGGGATACCAAGAGACCCAGTACTTC. Protein product: CASSLYKQGYQETQYF.

The chain carries TRBV5-1 and TRBJ2-1; the D gene is possibly TRBD1 (5 bases). The CDR3 spans 15 residues. Germline-derived CDR1 and CDR2 are SGHRS and YFSETQ. V was clipped by 4 bases and J by 4 bases, with 15 bases between them. The CDR3 sequence is CASSNPTDPYNEQFF. CDR3 nucleotide sequence: TGCGCCAGCAGCAACCCGACAGACCCTTACAATGAGCAGTTCTTC.

The chain couples TRBV24-1 to TRBJ2-3; 7 bases match TRBD2. Germline trimming cut 7 bases from V and 5 bases from J; bases unmatched to any gene: 5. CDR3 length: 13 amino acids. Germline-derived CDR1 and CDR2 are KGHDR and SFDVKD. CDR3 sequence: CATRRGSQDTQYF. The CDR3, as DNA: TGTGCCACCAGGCGGGGGTCACAAGATACGCAGTATTTT.

The chain is built from TRBV9 and TRBJ1-4, with D hard to call. The CDR3 totals 12 residues. The germline V and J ends were trimmed by 3 bases and 5 bases, with 5 bases remaining between them. Germline V CDR1 and CDR2: SGDLS, YYNGEE. DNA of the CDR3: TGTGCCAGCAGCGCCCTCAATGAAAAACTGTTTTTT. Translating it yields CASSALNEKLFF.

Only a few counts were recorded for this clone. The chain uses TRBV4-1 and TRBJ2-1, with 12 nucleotides matching TRBD2. Germline CDR1 reads MGHRA; CDR2 reads YSYEKL. V shed 0 bases, J shed 0 bases, and the junction held 15 bases outside the gene matches. The CDR3 contains 22 residues. The CDR3 spells CASSQEAGETSGGASSYNEQFF. The CDR3 region has the DNA TGCGCCAGCAGCCAAGAAGCTGGCGAGACTAGCGGGGGAGCGAGCTCCTACAATGAGCAGTTCTTC.

The chain uses TRBV20-1 and TRBJ2-7; D possibly corresponds to TRBD1 (5 bases). Trimming cost V 5 bases and J 7 bases, with 12 bases left between them. The length of the CDR3 is 11 residues. Germline values: CDR1 DFQATT, CDR2 SNEGSKA (reference sequence). CDR3 coding DNA: TGCAGTGCTCAGCGCGCAGGGGAGCAGTACTTC. Encoded protein: CSAQRAGEQYF.

The V call is TRBV6-6, the J call TRBJ1-3; maybe TRBD1 (6 bases). The CDR3 totals 15 residues. The germline gives CDR1 MNHNY, CDR2 SVGAGI (reference sequence). Trimming removed 8 bases from V and 1 base from J, with 15 bases in between. CDR3 DNA: TGTGCCAGCTCAGGGGTCGGGGTTTCTGGAAACACCATATATTTT. It yields the protein CASSGVGVSGNTIYF.

The chain combines TRBV29-1 with TRBJ2-7; a weak D match, TRBD2 (5 bases). The V and J ends lost 4 bases and 2 bases respectively, with 15 bases between them. Germline-derived CDR1 and CDR2 are SQVTM and ANQGSEA. This CDR3 spans 14 amino acids. The CDR3 region is CSVGEQDGPYEQYF. The CDR3 DNA sequence: TGCAGCGTTGGGGAGCAGGACGGGCCCTACGAGCAGTACTTC.

Here the CDR3 reads CASSHRGGTHNEQFF. CDR3 nucleotides: TGTGCCAGCAGCCACAGAGGGGGAACTCACAATGAGCAGTTCTTC. The chain uses TRBV3-1 (or the pseudogene TRBV3-2) and TRBJ2-1, with D possibly being TRBD1 (6 bases). CDR1 and CDR2 from the germline V gene are LGHDT and YNNKEL (reference sequence). CDR3 length: 15 amino acids. Trimming removed 3 bases at V and 5 bases at J, with 14 bases between.

This clone has only a few counts. V is TRBV5-1 and J is TRBJ2-2, with 8 bases aligning to TRBD2. CDR1 SGHRS and CDR2 YFSETQ come from the germline V gene. This CDR3 contains 14 residues. The V gene end was trimmed by 2 bases and the J gene end by 5 bases; junction bases not matched to a gene: 2. CDR3 amino acids: CASSFLAGTGELFF. The CDR3 bases are TGCGCCAGCAGCTTTTTAGCGGGGACCGGGGAGCTGTTTTTT.

The chain joins TRBV4-1 to TRBJ1-6; tentatively, D is TRBD1 (6 bases). The germline V gene encodes CDR1 MGHRA and CDR2 YSYEKL. The V end was cut by 0 bases, the J end by 9 bases, with 12 bases between. The CDR3 is 15 amino acids. The CDR3 DNA reads TGCGCCAGCAGCCAAGATACGGGCAGGGGTTCACCCCTCCACTTT. This codes for CASSQDTGRGSPLHF.

J is TRBJ1-4 and V is TRBV3-1 (or the pseudogene TRBV3-2), with 8 bases fitting TRBD1. The V gene's germline CDR1 is LGHDT and CDR2 YNNKEL (reference sequence). The junction had 15 bases not matched to a gene; V was cut back by 2 bases and J by 10 bases. The CDR3 covers 17 residues. The CDR3: CASSQTSTGTGMGKLFF. Here the CDR3 DNA reads TGTGCCAGCAGCCAAACTAGTACCGGGACAGGAATGGGAAAACTGTTTTTT.

This rearrangement joins TRBV7-3 to TRBJ1-6; 7 nucleotides agree with TRBD1. Germline V lookup: CDR1 SGHTA, CDR2 FQGTGA. This CDR3 spans 14 amino acids. Trimming at V came to 5 bases and at J to 7 bases, leaving 5 bases not matched to a gene. CDR3 nucleotides: TGTGCCAGCAGCCTGACAGGGATGAATTCACCCCTCCACTTT. This sequence encodes CASSLTGMNSPLHF. The variable domain in full, with the rest retrieved from reference TRBV7-3 and TRBJ1-6, is GAGVSQTPSNKVTEKGKYVELRCDPISGHTALYWYRQSLGQGPEFLIYFQGTGAADDSGLPNDRFFAVRPEGSVSTLKIQRTERGDSAVYLCASSLTGMNSPLHFGNGTRLTVT.

The V call is TRBV2, the J call TRBJ2-1, with D possibly TRBD2 on 6 matching bases. CDR3 size: 14 residues. V was clipped by 4 bases and J by 9 bases, with 16 bases between them. Germline V gene lookup returns CDR1 SNHLY and CDR2 FYNNEI. CDR3 loop: CASSAQTLATEQFF. As DNA, the CDR3 is TGTGCCAGCAGTGCCCAAACTCTAGCGACTGAGCAGTTCTTC. Together with reference TRBV2 and TRBJ2-1, the CDR3 gives the full variable domain: EPEVTQTPSHQVTQMGQEVILRCVPISNHLYFYWYRQILGQKVEFLVSFYNNEISEKSEIFDDQFSVERPDGSNFTLKIRSTKLEDSAMYFCASSAQTLATEQFFGPGTRLTVL.

This clone was observed once. J is TRBJ1-1 and V is TRBV20-1, with unresolved D. Germline assignment: CDR1 DFQATT and CDR2 SNEGSKA (reference sequence). This CDR3 has 11 amino acids. V shed 2 bases and J shed 10 bases, with 11 bases lying between them. In nucleotides, the CDR3 is TGCAGTGCTAGACCACCGGGAGGAGCTTTCTTT. It specifies CSARPPGGAFF.

Comment on this clone: This may stem from a read error, because a much larger clone lies one nucleotide away. J is TRBJ1-6 and V is TRBV5-1, with D perhaps matching TRBD1 (5 bases). The CDR3 is made up of 15 amino acids. Trimming took off 2 bases at V and 0 bases at J, with 6 bases between the two ends. CDR1 SGHRS and CDR2 YFSETQ come from the germline V gene. CDR3 sequence reads: CASSFDSSYNSPLHF. The DNA for the CDR3 is TGCGCCAGCAGCTTTGACAGCTCCTATAATTCACCCCTCCACTTT.

This clone was seen a few times. The V and J genes are TRBV7-9 and TRBJ2-2; 11 positions agree with TRBD1. Germline CDR1 is SEHNR and CDR2 is FQNEAQ (reference sequence). The CDR3 consists of 15 residues. V lost 2 bases, J lost 6 bases, and 2 bases stayed unmatched. CDR3 sequence: CASSLRTGGPGELFF. The CDR3 DNA sequence: TGTGCCAGCAGCTTAAGGACAGGGGGCCCCGGGGAGCTGTTTTTT.

The chain joins TRBV15 to TRBJ1-5, with 7 bases matching TRBD1. The CDR3 is 15 residues long. Per germline, CDR1 LNHNV and CDR2 YYDKDF (reference sequence). Losses at the gene ends were 3 bases for V and 2 bases for J; bases not matched to a gene: 4. For the CDR3, the DNA is TGTGCCACCAGCAGTGAGACAGGGCGCAATCAGCCCCAGCATTTT. Its translation: CATSSETGRNQPQHF.

This CDR3 reads CASSVDRWYGYTF. DNA for the CDR3: TGTGCCAGCAGCGTCGACAGGTGGTACGGCTACACCTTC. This rearrangement joins TRBV7-9 to TRBJ1-2, with D tentatively TRBD1 (6 bases). Trimming removed 5 bases from V and 8 bases from J, with 15 bases in between. CDR1 is SEHNR, CDR2 FQNEAQ, per germline (reference sequence). This CDR3 is built from 13 residues.